These 30 T cell receptor beta chains were all obtained from the same sample, sequenced in a study of blood T cell repertoires in COVID-19. Clones were sequenced by immunoSEQ multiplex PCR, and TCRdb holds only the in-frame ones, with some missing. The sample consists of about 270,000 clones, 83% of them appearing once. Specimen: peripheral blood. The receptors shown here come from a woman between 45 and 60 years old who had recovered from COVID-19.

In this sample, this clone turned up a few times. The V call is TRBV28, the J call TRBJ2-7; D is ambiguous. CDR3 length: 13 amino acids. From germline, CDR1 is MDHEN and CDR2 SYDVKM. V was shortened by 7 bases and J by 1 base, with 11 bases between the two germline ends. The CDR3 sequence is CASTLGGSYEQYF. The CDR3 coding sequence is TGTGCCAGCACCCTCGGCGGTTCCTACGAGCAGTACTTC. The full variable domain, completed using reference TRBV28 and TRBJ2-7, is DVKVTQSSRYLVKRTGEKVFLECVQDMDHENMFWYRQDPGLGLRLIYFSYDVKMKEKGDIPEGYSVSREKKERFSLILESASTNQTSMYLCASTLGGSYEQYFGPGTRLTVT.

The V and J genes are TRBV19 and TRBJ1-2; a possible D gene is TRBD1 (6 bases). Germline values: CDR1 LNHDA, CDR2 SQIVND (reference sequence). V dropped 0 bases and J dropped 8 bases, with 13 bases sitting between them. The CDR3 runs 14 residues. CDR3 amino acids: CASSIDRGIGGYTF. Written as DNA, the CDR3 is TGTGCCAGTAGTATAGACAGGGGAATCGGCGGCTACACCTTC.

The V call is TRBV6-5, the J call TRBJ2-7, with 12 bases lining up with TRBD2. The V gene end was trimmed by 5 bases and the J gene end by 4 bases; junction bases not matched to a gene: 3. The CDR3 sequence is 14 residues long. CDR1 and CDR2 from the germline V gene are MNHEY and SVGAGI. CDR3 sequence reads: CASSRTSGVYEQYF. The CDR3 coding sequence is TGTGCCAGCAGTAGGACTAGCGGGGTTTACGAGCAGTACTTC.

This chain joins TRBV4-3 and TRBJ2-6; the match to TRBD1 covers 7 bases. CDR1 and CDR2 (germline): LGHNA, YSLEER. CDR3 length equals 18 residues. The V gene end was trimmed by 1 base and the J gene end by 2 bases; junction bases not matched to a gene: 8. The CDR3 nucleotides read TGCGCCAGCAGCCAAGGAGTCCCTACAGGGGCTGGGGCCAACGTCCTGACTTTC. It translates to CASSQGVPTGAGANVLTF.

J is TRBJ1-2 and V is TRBV10-3; no firm D call. This CDR3 spans 13 amino acids. Germline V gene sequence: CDR1 ENHRY, CDR2 SYGVKD. Trimming removed 2 bases at V and 5 bases at J, with 9 bases between. The CDR3 protein is CAISEMAVYGYTF. The CDR3 region has the DNA TGTGCCATCAGTGAGATGGCAGTTTATGGCTACACCTTC.

CDR3 protein: CASRTGGGNEQYF. The DNA for the CDR3 is TGTGCCAGTCGGACAGGGGGCGGGAACGAGCAGTACTTC. The chain combines TRBV19 with TRBJ2-7, with 11 bases matching TRBD1. This CDR3 has 13 residues. Germline loops: CDR1 LNHDA, CDR2 SQIVND (reference sequence). V lost 8 bases and J lost 5; bases outside the gene matches: 5.

This clone is a singleton in its sample. The chain uses TRBV27 and TRBJ1-2; a weak D match, TRBD1 (6 bases). The CDR3 contains 15 residues. The V gene's germline CDR1 is MNHEY and CDR2 SMNVEV (reference sequence). The V end was cut by 7 bases, the J end by 8 bases, with 23 bases between. In nucleotides, the CDR3 is TGTGCCAGCACCCCGACATTTAAACAGGGTGGGGGCTACACCTTC. Translating gives CASTPTFKQGGGYTF.

The chain has TRBV7-9 and TRBJ2-1; 7 positions agree with TRBD1. CDR3 length: 13 amino acids. The germline V gene has CDR1 SEHNR and CDR2 FQNEAQ (reference sequence). The junction had 8 bases not matched to a gene; V was cut back by 6 bases and J by 9 bases. CDR3 in amino acids: CASRTKQGSEQFF. The CDR3 DNA sequence: TGTGCCAGCAGAACTAAACAGGGGAGTGAGCAGTTCTTC.

The CDR3 DNA sequence: TGTGCCAGCAGTTCCCCGACTAGCGGGGGTCAAGAGACCCAGTACTTC. Amino acid sequence: CASSSPTSGGQETQYF. The chain combines TRBV28 with TRBJ2-5; 12 bases are a match to TRBD2. The junction had 5 bases not matched to a gene; V was cut back by 4 bases and J by 2 bases. The germline CDR1 and CDR2 sequences are MDHEN and SYDVKM. The CDR3 covers 16 residues.

The chain has TRBV19 and TRBJ2-1; no definite D call. Germline V gene lookup returns CDR1 LNHDA and CDR2 SQIVND (reference sequence). CDR3 size: 15 residues. V was clipped by 7 bases and J by 7 bases, with 20 bases between them. DNA for the CDR3: TGTGCCAGTACCCCGGGTATTCAGAGGTTAAATGAGCAGTTCTTC. This translates into CASTPGIQRLNEQFF.

The chain has TRBV6-6 and TRBJ1-3, with TRBD1 identical over 7 bases. Per germline, CDR1 MNHNY and CDR2 SVGAGI (reference sequence). There are 14 residues in the CDR3. The J segment lost 5 bases and the V segment lost 7 bases, leaving 8 bases of the junction unmatched. CDR3 nucleotides: TGTGCCAGCACCGAGAGGACAGGTAGAAACACCATATATTTT. Amino acid sequence: CASTERTGRNTIYF.

This chain uses TRBV18 with TRBJ2-6; D uncertain. The CDR3 consists of 15 residues. Trimming left V 2 bases short and J 0 bases short, with 5 bases between. Germline CDR1 KGHSH, CDR2 LQKENI. The CDR3, as DNA: TGTGCCAGCTCACCAAGCATCTCTGGGGCCAACGTCCTGACTTTC. This encodes CASSPSISGANVLTF.

Comment on this clone: A junction boundary mismatches the germline segment, possibly from a read error. V gene TRBV3-1 (or the pseudogene TRBV3-2) combines with J gene TRBJ2-5; TRBD2 agrees at 16 bases. The CDR3 totals 18 residues. CDR1 and CDR2 from the germline V gene are LGHDT and YNNKEL (reference sequence). The CDR3 sequence is CAGSQEGLAGGPRETQYF. As DNA, the CDR3 is TGTGCCGGCAGCCAAGAGGGACTAGCGGGAGGGCCACGGGAGACCCAGTACTTC.

The chain couples TRBV5-5 to TRBJ2-5; D is possibly TRBD1 (7 bases). Looked up from germline, CDR1 is SGHKS and CDR2 is YYEKEE (reference sequence). The V gene lost 3 bases and the J gene lost 5 bases, with 14 bases spanning the gap. This CDR3 spans 14 amino acids. For the CDR3, the DNA is TGTGCCAGCAGCTCCCAGGGGGGTTGGGAGACCCAGTACTTC. Its protein is CASSSQGGWETQYF.

The chain is built from TRBV2 and TRBJ2-2; D is unclear. Trimming pared 8 bases from V and 1 base from J, leaving 11 bases between. Germline lookup yields CDR1 SNHLY and CDR2 FYNNEI. The CDR3 extends over 14 amino acids. CDR3 protein: CASCSYLNTGELFF. The CDR3 bases are TGTGCCAGCTGTAGTTACCTGAACACCGGGGAGCTGTTTTTT.

The chain recombines TRBV6-2 or TRBV6-3 with TRBJ2-1; 8 positions match TRBD2. Germline-derived CDR1 and CDR2 are MNHEY and SVGEGT. V gave up 6 bases and J gave up 0 bases; unmatched junction bases: 16. This CDR3 region has 19 residues. DNA for the CDR3: TGTGCCAGCAGCAAATTAGGTGGGACTAGTGACGGCTCCTACAATGAGCAGTTCTTC. Translation gives CASSKLGGTSDGSYNEQFF.

V usage is TRBV11-2 and J usage is TRBJ2-2, with D maybe TRBD2 (6 bases). Per the germline V gene, CDR1 is SGHAT and CDR2 is FQNNGV. The CDR3 covers 16 residues. The V gene lost 0 bases and the J gene lost 5 bases, with 13 bases spanning the gap. CDR3 loop: CASSLDRTAGTGELFF. CDR3 bases: TGTGCCAGCAGCTTAGATCGAACGGCGGGGACCGGGGAGCTGTTTTTT. Full variable domain (missing parts from reference TRBV11-2 and TRBJ2-2): EAGVAQSPRYKIIEKRQSVAFWCNPISGHATLYWYQQILGQGPKLLIQFQNNGVVDDSQLPKDRFSAERLKGVDSTLKIQPAKLEDSAVYLCASSLDRTAGTGELFFGEGSRLTVL.

The chain is built from TRBV12-3 or TRBV12-4 and TRBJ2-3; no clear D gene. V gave up 3 bases and J gave up 4 bases, with 8 bases separating them. The CDR3 has 13 amino acids. This CDR3 reads CASSFPGPDTQYF. As DNA, the CDR3 is TGTGCCAGCAGTTTCCCAGGCCCAGATACGCAGTATTTT.

This clone was seen a few times. The rearrangement joins TRBV19 to TRBJ1-1, with D hard to call. V lost 8 bases and J lost 2, with 9 bases in between. The germline V gene encodes CDR1 LNHDA and CDR2 SQIVND (reference sequence). CDR3 length equals 12 residues. The CDR3 DNA is TGTGCCAGTTACGCGGGCAACACTGAAGCTTTCTTT. This encodes CASYAGNTEAFF.

J is TRBJ1-2 and V is TRBV4-3; 9 bases match TRBD1. V lost 3 bases to trimming and J lost 4 bases; unmatched junction nucleotides: 6. The CDR3 loop spans 15 amino acids. The germline gives CDR1 LGHNA, CDR2 YSLEER. The CDR3 reads CASSHGTGRIYGYTF. As DNA, the CDR3 is TGCGCCAGCAGCCATGGGACAGGGAGGATCTATGGCTACACCTTC.

The chain carries TRBV6-2 or TRBV6-3 and TRBJ2-7, with D tentatively TRBD2 (7 bases). V gave up 2 bases and J gave up 2 bases, with 13 bases separating them. CDR1 and CDR2 (germline): MNHEY, SVGEGT. The CDR3 length is 15 residues. CDR3 bases: TGTGCCAGCAGTTACGGGGGGGCGGGAGCCTACGAGCAGTACTTC. It is translated as CASSYGGAGAYEQYF.

The V gene is TRBV6-5, the J gene TRBJ2-7; D gene ambiguous. Between the trimmed V and J ends, which lost 5 bases and 2 bases, there was a span of 7 bases. This CDR3 is 12 amino acids long. Germline CDR1 reads MNHEY; CDR2 reads SVGAGI. The CDR3 nucleotides read TGTGCCAGCAGTCCAGTTCCCTACGAGCAGTACTTC. It encodes CASSPVPYEQYF.

This chain connects TRBV28 to TRBJ2-7, with no clear D. This CDR3 comprises 12 residues. Trimming left V 8 bases short and J 3 bases short, with 11 bases between. Germline assignment: CDR1 MDHEN and CDR2 SYDVKM. CDR3 coding DNA: TGTGCCAGCGATCGACCAGGCTACGAGCAGTACTTC. The encoded protein is CASDRPGYEQYF.

This clone was observed once. This chain joins TRBV28 and TRBJ2-1; 7 positions agree with TRBD2. The V segment lost 3 bases and the J segment 8 bases; nucleotides outside the gene matches: 10. The CDR3 covers 15 residues. CDR1 and CDR2 (germline): MDHEN, SYDVKM. The CDR3 sequence is CASSLGEGLGDEQFF. In DNA form, the CDR3 reads TGTGCCAGCAGTTTGGGGGAGGGCCTTGGGGATGAGCAGTTCTTC.

The chain carries TRBV3-1 (or the pseudogene TRBV3-2) and TRBJ2-1, with 8 positions matching TRBD2. Germline V gene data show CDR1 as LGHDT and CDR2 as YNNKEL (reference sequence). With 3 bases clipped from V and 10 bases from J, the junction kept 14 bases outside the gene matches. CDR3 length equals 16 residues. Written as DNA, the CDR3 is TGTGCCAGCAGCCATGGAAGCGGGGGTCTGACGGGGGAGCAGTTCTTC. This gives the protein CASSHGSGGLTGEQFF.

This clone was detected only a few times. This chain joins TRBV19 and TRBJ2-1; 10 nucleotides align to TRBD2. CDR3 length: 14 residues. CDR1 and CDR2 (germline): LNHDA, SQIVND (reference sequence). After removal of 5 bases from V and 10 bases from J, the junction contained 8 bases not matched to a gene. CDR3 region: CASSFQREGHEQFF. The CDR3 nucleotides read TGTGCCAGTAGTTTCCAGCGGGAGGGCCACGAGCAGTTCTTC. The full variable domain, rest sourced from reference TRBV19 and TRBJ2-1, is DGGITQSPKYLFRKEGQNVTLSCEQNLNHDAMYWYRQDPGQGLRLIYYSQIVNDFQKGDIAEGYSVSREKKESFPLTVTSAQKNPTAFYLCASSFQREGHEQFFGPGTRLTVL.

This clone was recorded a few times. This rearrangement joins TRBV15 to TRBJ1-2, with 9 bases lining up with TRBD1. This CDR3 contains 13 residues. V shed 5 bases, J shed 5 bases, and the junction held 3 bases outside the gene matches. Germline assignment: CDR1 LNHNV and CDR2 YYDKDF (reference sequence). CDR3 DNA sequence: TGTGCCACCAGCTGGGACAGGGATTATGGCTACACCTTC. Translated: CATSWDRDYGYTF.

V usage is TRBV5-4 and J usage is TRBJ2-7; 15 nucleotides match TRBD2. J lost 0 bases, V lost 4 bases, and 8 bases had no gene match. This CDR3 has 18 residues. CDR1 and CDR2 (germline): SGHNT, YYREEE (reference sequence). CDR3: CASSLGLAGGGFSYEQYF. CDR3 nucleotides: TGTGCCAGCAGCCTCGGACTAGCGGGGGGGGGCTTCTCCTACGAGCAGTACTTC.

This clone showed up just once. The chain recombines TRBV6-2 or TRBV6-3 with TRBJ2-7; TRBD2 aligns across 9 bases. This CDR3 has 16 residues. Trimming removed 4 bases from V and 2 bases from J; junction bases left unmatched: 9. Germline values: CDR1 MNHEY, CDR2 SVGEGT. The CDR3 DNA sequence: TGTGCCAGCAGTTCCGGGGCTAGCGGGGTGACCTACGAGCAGTACTTC. Its translation is CASSSGASGVTYEQYF.

The CDR3 sequence: CASRAVRGRVGELFF. The CDR3 DNA reads as TGTGCCAGCAGGGCGGTTAGGGGGCGAGTCGGGGAGCTGTTTTTT. The V and J genes are TRBV6-5 and TRBJ2-2, with 7 bases aligning to TRBD1. The V segment lost 6 bases and the J segment 7 bases; nucleotides outside the gene matches: 11. The CDR3 is made up of 15 amino acids. Germline V lookup: CDR1 MNHEY, CDR2 SVGAGI.